This T cell receptor (beta chain) was recovered during a study of blood T cell repertoires in COVID-19. The J segment lost 8 bases and the V segment lost 6 bases, leaving 5 bases of the junction unmatched. This CDR3 comprises 13 residues. CDR1 is MNHEY and CDR2 is SVGAGI in the germline V gene. Repertoires were generated with immunoSEQ multiplex PCR, while TCRdb's copy carries only in-frame clones and drops some. In the table there are roughly 400,000 clones, about nine tenths of which are singletons. This clonotype was obtained from a woman in her twenties or thirties who had recovered from COVID-19. The rearrangement uses TRBV6-5 and TRBJ2-1; 9 bases align to TRBD1. The sample comprised PBMCs or T cells enriched from blood (not recorded which). The CDR3 bases are TGTGCCAGCAGAACGGGACAGGGCGATGAGCAGTTCTTC. Protein sequence: CASRTGQGDEQFF.